Listed below are T cell receptor beta chains from one sample, sequenced in a study of T cells in localized non-small cell lung cancer. Assay used: immunoSEQ multiplex PCR; TCRdb lists only in-frame clones, some missing. Here the sample spans more than 70,000 clones, 84% being singletons. The sample was peripheral blood, taken before any cancer treatment. These receptors were taken from a man between 40 and 70 years old with stage I lung adenocarcinoma. Both conserved end residues are part of each CDR3. The order of the fields is J gene, V gene, D gene, clone size, CDR3 DNA, CDR3 protein. A D gene is named only where the DNA matches it firmly. The listing skips clone size in some rows; elsewhere it reads once, few, many or a size class.

j_gene: TRBJ2-7; v_gene: TRBV29-1; d_gene: TRBD1; abundance: .; CDR3nt: TGCAGCGCCCGACAGGGTGCGACCTACGAGCAGTACTTC; CDR3aa: CSARQGATYEQYF
j_gene: TRBJ1-1; v_gene: TRBV28; d_gene: .; abundance: .; CDR3nt: TGTGCCAGCAGTTTACGTGGTTCGGGCACTGAAGCTTTCTTT; CDR3aa: CASSLRGSGTEAFF
j_gene: TRBJ1-3; v_gene: TRBV10-3; d_gene: .; abundance: .; CDR3nt: TGTGCCATCAGTGACTTGGGGACAGGAAACACCATATATTTT; CDR3aa: CAISDLGTGNTIYF
j_gene: TRBJ1-1; v_gene: TRBV7-2; d_gene: .; abundance: .; CDR3nt: TGTGCCAGCAGCTCCTCTTTGAACACTGAAGCTTTCTTT; CDR3aa: CASSSSLNTEAFF
j_gene: TRBJ2-2; v_gene: TRBV27; d_gene: .; abundance: .; CDR3nt: TGTGCCAGCAGGGAGCTTCGAACCACCGGGGAGCTGTTTTTT; CDR3aa: CASRELRTTGELFF
j_gene: TRBJ1-5; v_gene: TRBV19; d_gene: .; abundance: .; CDR3nt: TGTGCCAGTAGTATGGCGCATGGGGACCCGAGGGCCGAGCATTTT; CDR3aa: CASSMAHGDPRAEHF
j_gene: TRBJ1-1; v_gene: TRBV29-1; d_gene: .; abundance: .; CDR3nt: TGCAGCGTTGCCCGTGGATTGAACACTGAAGCTTTCTTT; CDR3aa: CSVARGLNTEAFF
j_gene: TRBJ2-7; v_gene: TRBV6-1; d_gene: .; abundance: few; CDR3nt: TGTGCCAGCAGTGAAGGAGGAGGCAGGGCGACCTACGAGCAGTACTTC; CDR3aa: CASSEGGGRATYEQYF
j_gene: TRBJ2-1; v_gene: TRBV5-6; d_gene: TRBD1; abundance: .; CDR3nt: TGTGCCAGCAGCGCGTGGACAGGGGGGCTCCCCAATGAGCAGTTCTTC; CDR3aa: CASSAWTGGLPNEQFF
j_gene: TRBJ1-2; v_gene: TRBV30; d_gene: TRBD1; abundance: .; CDR3nt: TGTGCCTGGAGTATCCCTACGGGACAGGCCTTCTATGGCTACACCTTC; CDR3aa: CAWSIPTGQAFYGYTF
j_gene: TRBJ1-2; v_gene: TRBV5-1; d_gene: .; abundance: .; CDR3nt: TGCGCCAGCAGCTTGCTTGGCGCGTATGGCTACACCTTC; CDR3aa: CASSLLGAYGYTF
j_gene: TRBJ1-5; v_gene: TRBV11-2; d_gene: .; abundance: .; CDR3nt: TGTGCCAGCAGCCTTCTGGACGGTAGCAATCAGCCCCAGCATTTT; CDR3aa: CASSLLDGSNQPQHF
j_gene: TRBJ2-5; v_gene: TRBV7-2; d_gene: .; abundance: .; CDR3nt: TGTGCCAGCAGCTTAGAGTCTAGGGAGACCCAGTACTTC; CDR3aa: CASSLESRETQYF
j_gene: TRBJ2-7; v_gene: TRBV18; d_gene: .; abundance: .; CDR3nt: TGTGCCAGCTCAAAGAGGGAGGTCTCCTACGAGCAGTACTTC; CDR3aa: CASSKREVSYEQYF
j_gene: TRBJ2-5; v_gene: TRBV7-8; d_gene: .; abundance: .; CDR3nt: TGTGCCAGCAGCTTACTAGGGGCGGGAAACTTTGAAGAGACCCAGTACTTC; CDR3aa: CASSLLGAGNFEETQYF
j_gene: TRBJ1-1; v_gene: TRBV27; d_gene: .; abundance: .; CDR3nt: TGTGCCAGCAGTTCTTTGGGGCCCTATGAAGCTTTCTTT; CDR3aa: CASSSLGPYEAFF
j_gene: TRBJ2-1; v_gene: TRBV27; d_gene: .; abundance: .; CDR3nt: TGTGCCAGCAGTTTCAGGGTCGGGTACAATGAGCAGTTCTTC; CDR3aa: CASSFRVGYNEQFF
j_gene: TRBJ1-3; v_gene: TRBV6-5; d_gene: .; abundance: .; CDR3nt: TGTGCCAGCAGCCAACGGGGGGGTTTGGTCAACACCATATATTTT; CDR3aa: CASSQRGGLVNTIYF
j_gene: TRBJ1-2; v_gene: TRBV7-9; d_gene: TRBD1; abundance: .; CDR3nt: TGTGCCAGTAGCTTAGGGACAGGGGGGACTATCTATGGCTACACCTTC; CDR3aa: CASSLGTGGTIYGYTF
j_gene: TRBJ1-2; v_gene: TRBV9; d_gene: .; abundance: .; CDR3nt: TGTGCCAGCAGCCAGGGCAGCGATGGCTACACCTTC; CDR3aa: CASSQGSDGYTF
j_gene: TRBJ1-4; v_gene: TRBV28; d_gene: TRBD1; abundance: .; CDR3nt: TGTGCCAGCAGTTTAGGACAGGGTCGTAGCTATGAAAAACTGTTTTTT; CDR3aa: CASSLGQGRSYEKLFF
j_gene: TRBJ2-2; v_gene: TRBV7-2; d_gene: TRBD2; abundance: few; CDR3nt: TGTGCCAGCAGCCCGCGGAGACAGCGGGAGAACACCGGGGAGCTGTTTTTT; CDR3aa: CASSPRRQRENTGELFF
j_gene: TRBJ2-1; v_gene: TRBV7-2; d_gene: TRBD2; abundance: .; CDR3nt: TGTGCCAGCAGCTTAAGCGGGGGGGCTTTTCGATACAATGAGCAGTTCTTC; CDR3aa: CASSLSGGAFRYNEQFF
j_gene: TRBJ2-7; v_gene: TRBV5-1; d_gene: .; abundance: .; CDR3nt: TGCGCCAGCAGCTTGGGGGACGTCTCCTACGAGCAGTACTTC; CDR3aa: CASSLGDVSYEQYF
j_gene: TRBJ2-7; v_gene: TRBV30; d_gene: TRBD1; abundance: .; CDR3nt: TGTGCCTGGAGTTTCTCCTTCGACAGGGGAAGCGAGCAGTACTTC; CDR3aa: CAWSFSFDRGSEQYF
j_gene: TRBJ1-2; v_gene: TRBV18; d_gene: .; abundance: .; CDR3nt: TGTGCCAGCTCACCCCTTGCAGGGACTAACTATGGCTACACCTTC; CDR3aa: CASSPLAGTNYGYTF
j_gene: TRBJ1-1; v_gene: TRBV5-4; d_gene: TRBD1; abundance: .; CDR3nt: TGTGCCAGCAGCCGGGACAGGGGTCCGGGAACTGAAGCTTTCTTT; CDR3aa: CASSRDRGPGTEAFF
j_gene: TRBJ2-3; v_gene: TRBV30; d_gene: .; abundance: .; CDR3nt: TGTGCCTGGAGTCCCCGTAGCCGTGCTGCGCAGTATTTT; CDR3aa: CAWSPRSRAAQYF
j_gene: TRBJ1-1; v_gene: TRBV30; d_gene: .; abundance: .; CDR3nt: TGTGCCGGGAAAGTGTACAGAAGCGACACTGAAGCTTTCTTT; CDR3aa: CAGKVYRSDTEAFF
j_gene: TRBJ2-1; v_gene: TRBV5-1; d_gene: TRBD2; abundance: few; CDR3nt: TGCGCCAGCAGCTTACTAGCGGGAGCTGCGAATGAGCAGTTCTTC; CDR3aa: CASSLLAGAANEQFF
j_gene: TRBJ1-1; v_gene: TRBV19; d_gene: .; abundance: .; CDR3nt: TGTGCCAGTAGTAAGAGGGCCCGGCAGAACACTGAAGCTTTCTTT; CDR3aa: CASSKRARQNTEAFF
j_gene: TRBJ2-1; v_gene: TRBV13; d_gene: TRBD2; abundance: .; CDR3nt: TGTGCCAGCTCCGGGCGGGGGAGCTCCTACAATGAGCAGTTCTTC; CDR3aa: CASSGRGSSYNEQFF
j_gene: TRBJ1-2; v_gene: TRBV4-1; d_gene: .; abundance: .; CDR3nt: TGCGCCAGCAGTCGTAACCTGGACGGCTTCTATGGCTACACCTTC; CDR3aa: CASSRNLDGFYGYTF
j_gene: TRBJ1-2; v_gene: TRBV28; d_gene: TRBD1; abundance: .; CDR3nt: TGTGCCAGCTTCGGGTGGGGACAGGGCCTTATCGACTATGGCTACACCTTC; CDR3aa: CASFGWGQGLIDYGYTF
j_gene: TRBJ2-5; v_gene: TRBV7-3; d_gene: .; abundance: .; CDR3nt: TGTGCCAGCAGCCCCGGGCCCGAATGGATGGAGACCCAGTACTTC; CDR3aa: CASSPGPEWMETQYF
j_gene: TRBJ1-2; v_gene: TRBV2; d_gene: .; abundance: .; CDR3nt: TGTGCCAGCAGTCCCGGGACCCGGCAACCAACCTATGGCTACACCTTC; CDR3aa: CASSPGTRQPTYGYTF
j_gene: TRBJ2-7; v_gene: TRBV30; d_gene: .; abundance: .; CDR3nt: TGTGCCTGGAGCGCAGGGTGGGGTTTTGGGCAGTACTTC; CDR3aa: CAWSAGWGFGQYF
j_gene: TRBJ1-1; v_gene: TRBV5-5; d_gene: .; abundance: .; CDR3nt: TGTGCCAGCAGCCCCCACATTTGGACTGAAGCTTTCTTT; CDR3aa: CASSPHIWTEAFF
j_gene: TRBJ2-3; v_gene: TRBV9; d_gene: TRBD2; abundance: once; CDR3nt: TGTGCCAGCAGCTTTCCTTTAGCGGGAGACAGCACAGATACGCAGTATTTT; CDR3aa: CASSFPLAGDSTDTQYF
j_gene: TRBJ1-2; v_gene: TRBV19; d_gene: .; abundance: .; CDR3nt: TGTGCCAGTCACTTAGGAGGAAGGGGCTACTATGGCTACACCTTC; CDR3aa: CASHLGGRGYYGYTF
j_gene: TRBJ2-4; v_gene: TRBV5-1; d_gene: TRBD1; abundance: .; CDR3nt: TGCGCCAGCAAGAGGGGACAGGGGGCTGACAAAAACATTCAGTACTTC; CDR3aa: CASKRGQGADKNIQYF
j_gene: TRBJ2-1; v_gene: TRBV7-2; d_gene: .; abundance: .; CDR3nt: TGTGCCAGCAGCTTAGATCCCAGGGGTATGAGGAATGAGCAGTTCTTC; CDR3aa: CASSLDPRGMRNEQFF
j_gene: TRBJ1-1; v_gene: TRBV28; d_gene: .; abundance: .; CDR3nt: TGTGCCAGCAGAGCAACAGGGAGAGGGTCCACTGAAGCTTTCTTT; CDR3aa: CASRATGRGSTEAFF
j_gene: TRBJ2-5; v_gene: TRBV6-5; d_gene: .; abundance: .; CDR3nt: TGTGCCAGCAGTTATTTGTCGGGACTCAGGAGGACCCAGTACTTC; CDR3aa: CASSYLSGLRRTQYF
j_gene: TRBJ2-7; v_gene: TRBV19; d_gene: TRBD2; abundance: .; CDR3nt: TGTGCCAGTAGTCTACGGACTAGCGGGGATCCCCGCCGGAGCGAGCAGTACTTC; CDR3aa: CASSLRTSGDPRRSEQYF
j_gene: TRBJ2-6; v_gene: TRBV5-1; d_gene: .; abundance: .; CDR3nt: TGCGCCAGCAGCTTTTCCCTCTCTGGGGCCAACGTCCTGACTTTC; CDR3aa: CASSFSLSGANVLTF
j_gene: TRBJ2-1; v_gene: TRBV19; d_gene: TRBD2; abundance: .; CDR3nt: TGTGCCAGTACCAAGGGACTAGCGCTCTACAATGAGCAGTTCTTC; CDR3aa: CASTKGLALYNEQFF
j_gene: TRBJ2-2; v_gene: TRBV6-6; d_gene: TRBD1; abundance: .; CDR3nt: TGTGCCAGCAGTACGACAGGGGGCCTCGGGGAGCTGTTTTTT; CDR3aa: CASSTTGGLGELFF
j_gene: TRBJ2-7; v_gene: TRBV6-5; d_gene: .; abundance: .; CDR3nt: TGTGCCAGCAGTGAGAACGAGCAGTACTTC; CDR3aa: CASSENEQYF
j_gene: TRBJ2-5; v_gene: TRBV7-9; d_gene: .; abundance: .; CDR3nt: TGTGCCAGCAGCTTATACGTCAGCGGCCGCTCGGGGGAGACCCAGTACTTC; CDR3aa: CASSLYVSGRSGETQYF
j_gene: TRBJ2-5; v_gene: TRBV10-2; d_gene: TRBD1; abundance: .; CDR3nt: TGCGCCAGCAGGGGGACAGGAAAACAAGAGACCCAGTACTTC; CDR3aa: CASRGTGKQETQYF
j_gene: TRBJ2-1; v_gene: TRBV6-5; d_gene: TRBD2; abundance: .; CDR3nt: TGTGCCAGCGCACGGGACTACAAAGATGAGCAGTTCTTC; CDR3aa: CASARDYKDEQFF
j_gene: TRBJ2-7; v_gene: TRBV4-1; d_gene: TRBD1; abundance: .; CDR3nt: TGCGCCAGCAGCCTCGTCCGGGACAGCTACGAGCAGTACTTC; CDR3aa: CASSLVRDSYEQYF
j_gene: TRBJ1-3; v_gene: TRBV11-2; d_gene: .; abundance: .; CDR3nt: TGTGCCAGCAGCCTCCAACAGGTGTCTGGAAACACCATATATTTT; CDR3aa: CASSLQQVSGNTIYF
j_gene: TRBJ2-1; v_gene: TRBV6-5; d_gene: TRBD2; abundance: .; CDR3nt: TGTGCCAGCACTGCTCGGGGGGTCTACAATGAGCAGTTCTTC; CDR3aa: CASTARGVYNEQFF
j_gene: TRBJ2-2; v_gene: TRBV6-6; d_gene: .; abundance: .; CDR3nt: TGTGCCAGCAGGGAGAACACCGGGGAGCTGTTTTTT; CDR3aa: CASRENTGELFF
j_gene: TRBJ2-3; v_gene: TRBV28; d_gene: TRBD2; abundance: .; CDR3nt: TGTGCCAGCAGTTTTGTAGCGGGCCTGATCACAGATACGCAGTATTTT; CDR3aa: CASSFVAGLITDTQYF